A single sample gave rise to the 2 T cell receptor beta chains below, sequenced in a study of regulatory T cells in long-lasting Graves disease. Assembly of TCR beta libraries relied on iRepertoire HTBI primers together with Arm-PCR of CDR3 regions. TCRdb recomputed calls from the multiplex PCR reads with MiXCR, one row per CDR3 protein. The sample records roughly 350,000 distinct CDR3 sequences, about a sixth being singletons. The time point here: newly diagnosed GD, antithyroid drugs for less than 3 months. The authors made the TCR library using RNA they extracted from PBMCs. These records were also assigned to another study, of T cells in Graves' hyperthyroidism and ophthalmopathy.

Sequencing used peripheral blood mononuclear cells (PBMCs), obtained at new diagnosis, from a patient treated with antithyroid drugs. These receptor sequences come from a man aged 40-49 years with Graves disease.

The chain has TRBV12-3 or TRBV12-4 and TRBJ2-3; D is unresolved. Trimming removed 6 bases at V and 2 bases at J, with 12 bases between. The CDR3 is made up of 14 amino acids. CDR3 DNA sequence: TGTGCCAGCAGCCCCAGCAGCCTCACAGATACGCAGTATTTT. Translated, it gives CASSPSSLTDTQYF.

This clonotype has only a few counts. CDR3 in amino acids: CASRAPGRDTGELFF. The CDR3 DNA sequence: TGTGCCAGCAGGGCGCCGGGGAGGGACACCGGGGAGCTGTTTTTT. The rearrangement uses TRBV28 and TRBJ2-2, with 7 nucleotides matching TRBD2. With 6 bases clipped from V and 3 bases from J, the junction kept 7 bases outside the gene matches. The CDR3 extends over 15 amino acids. Germline CDR1 and CDR2: MDHEN and SYDVKM.